The 23 T cell receptor beta chains presented below share a single source sample, sequenced in a study of T-cell reconstitution after alpha-beta-depleted transplantation in children. Preparation of the TCRbeta library involved a method that used unique molecular identifiers. TCRdb reprocessed the PCR reads via MiXCR and lists one record per CDR3 protein. The data hold hundreds of thousands of distinct CDR3 sequences, with roughly 17% observed a single time. The material sequenced was PBMCs, mostly from graft donor cells, taken 360 days after TCRalphabeta/CD19-depleted stem cell transplant. These receptors were obtained from a boy younger than two who had a stem cell transplant for Wiskott-Aldrich syndrome, so the T cells may come from the graft donor.

This clonotype has ten or more counts. This sequence joins TRBV4-1 and TRBJ1-1; 7 nucleotides agree with TRBD1. The ends lost 4 bases at V and 0 bases at J; junction bases unmatched: 8. Germline-derived CDR1 and CDR2 are MGHRA and YSYEKL. The length of the CDR3 is 16 residues. CDR3 sequence reads: CASSLRTGAMNTEAFF. CDR3 in DNA: TGCGCCAGCAGCCTTCGGACAGGCGCGATGAACACTGAAGCTTTCTTT.

Comments on this clonotype: A much larger clonotype is one base distant, so this may be a read error. V gene TRBV12-3 or TRBV12-4 combines with J gene TRBJ2-3; tentative D call: TRBD1 (6 bases). The CDR3 runs 14 residues. V was clipped by 4 bases and J by 4 bases, with 12 bases between them. The CDR3 is CASSSPTGSDTQYF. The DNA of the CDR3 is TGTGCCAGCAGTTCGCCGACAGGTTCAGATACGCAGTATTTT.

This clonotype was found many times. This chain joins TRBV25-1 and TRBJ2-7, with D possibly TRBD2 on 6 matching bases. V was shortened by 2 bases and J by 5 bases, with 16 bases between the two germline ends. This CDR3 contains 15 residues. CDR1 and CDR2 from the germline V gene are MGHDK and SYGVNS. The CDR3 DNA is TGTGCCAGCAGTGAACATGGGACTTTACACCACGAGCAGTACTTC. Translating gives CASSEHGTLHHEQYF.

The table lists this clonotype with a few counts. The chain employs TRBV4-1 and TRBJ2-3; possibly TRBD1 or TRBD2 for D (6 bases each). Germline CDR1 MGHRA, CDR2 YSYEKL. The CDR3 runs to 16 residues. Trimming removed 1 base at V and 4 bases at J, with 15 bases between. CDR3 in DNA: TGCGCCAGCAGCCAAGGCCTGACTAGGGGGGCAGATACGCAGTATTTT. Residues: CASSQGLTRGADTQYF.

The V call is TRBV7-7, the J call TRBJ2-3; 9 positions match TRBD2. After removal of 5 bases from V and 3 bases from J, the junction contained 9 bases not matched to a gene. Germline-derived CDR1 and CDR2 are SSHAT and FNYEAQ (reference sequence). CDR3 length: 16 residues. The CDR3 sequence: CASSPIAGAGTDTQYF. The DNA for the CDR3 is TGTGCCAGCAGCCCAATAGCGGGAGCTGGGACAGATACGCAGTATTTT.

This clonotype was seen a handful of times. This sequence joins TRBV3-1 and TRBJ2-7; 9 bases fit TRBD2. Looked up from germline, CDR1 is LGHDT and CDR2 is YNNKEL (reference sequence). This CDR3 comprises 18 residues. J gave up 3 bases and V 0 bases, and 12 bases lay outside the gene matches. The CDR3 sequence: CASSQDPAGSGGRYEQYF. In nucleotides, the CDR3 is TGTGCCAGCAGCCAAGATCCCGCCGGTAGCGGGGGCCGCTACGAGCAGTACTTC.

This clonotype appeared many times. The V call is TRBV24-1, the J call TRBJ1-5; the D gene is possibly TRBD1 (5 bases). The V gene's germline CDR1 is KGHDR and CDR2 SFDVKD. The V end lost 5 bases, the J end lost 4 bases, and 11 bases lay between the germline ends. This CDR3 region has 14 residues. The CDR3 DNA reads as TGTGCCACCAGTGCAGGGACGGATAATCAGCCCCAGCATTTT. This encodes CATSAGTDNQPQHF.

Comments on this clonotype: A single base separates this from a much larger clone, so it may be a read error. The chain is built from TRBV5-5 and TRBJ2-7, with a weak D call TRBD1 (5 bases). The CDR3 has 14 amino acids. Per the germline V gene, CDR1 is SGHKS and CDR2 is YYEKEE (reference sequence). CDR3 DNA: TGTGTCAGCAGCTTGGTGGCAGGGTCCTACGAGCAGTACTTC. It encodes CVSSLVAGSYEQYF.

This clonotype was detected a few times. V and J are TRBV7-2 and TRBJ2-7, with 7 nucleotides matching TRBD1. CDR3 length equals 14 residues. V shed 5 bases and J 8 bases; nucleotides not matched to a gene: 12. CDR1 and CDR2 from the germline V gene are SGHTA and FQGNSA. The CDR3 reads CASSAPGQYGKQYF. The CDR3 DNA sequence: TGTGCCAGCAGCGCCCCGGGACAGTACGGCAAGCAGTACTTC.

This clonotype was seen a handful of times. V and J are TRBV4-2 and TRBJ2-7; D call uncertain. Germline-derived CDR1 and CDR2 are LGHNA and YNFKEQ. V lost 0 bases to trimming and J lost 2 bases, with 11 bases between them. The CDR3 is made up of 15 amino acids. Here the CDR3 DNA reads TGTGCCAGCAGCCAAGATAAGTCCTATACCTACGAGCAGTACTTC. It is translated as CASSQDKSYTYEQYF.

The V call is TRBV29-1, the J call TRBJ2-3; D is ambiguous. CDR1 SQVTM and CDR2 ANQGSEA come from the germline V gene. Trimming shortened V by 4 bases and J by 9 bases, and 8 bases separated the two germline ends. This CDR3 has 10 residues. CDR3: CSVVTATQYF. CDR3 in DNA: TGCAGCGTTGTAACTGCGACGCAGTATTTT.

The chain carries TRBV6-5 and TRBJ2-3; D remains ambiguous. CDR3 length: 14 residues. Germline V gene data show CDR1 as MNHEY and CDR2 as SVGAGI. V shed 2 bases and J shed 2 bases, with 8 bases lying between them. CDR3 protein: CASSYGQLTDTQYF. The CDR3 DNA is TGTGCCAGCAGTTACGGGCAGCTCACAGATACGCAGTATTTT.

The V and J genes are TRBV12-3 or TRBV12-4 and TRBJ2-5, with 12 bases lining up with TRBD2. This CDR3 is built from 19 residues. The J segment lost 4 bases and the V segment lost 5 bases, leaving 17 bases of the junction unmatched. CDR3 residues: CASSPSGRALNRPGETQYF. CDR3 bases: TGTGCCAGCAGTCCTAGCGGGAGGGCCCTCAACCGCCCCGGAGAGACCCAGTACTTC.

The chain links TRBV10-3 to TRBJ2-4; 7 bases line up with TRBD1. J was trimmed by 7 bases and V by 0 bases; bases with no gene match: 3. From germline, CDR1 is ENHRY and CDR2 SYGVKD. This CDR3 contains 14 residues. CDR3 in amino acids: CAISESTGKNIQYF. In DNA form, the CDR3 reads TGTGCCATCAGTGAGTCGACAGGGAAGAACATTCAGTACTTC.

Ten or more counts support this clonotype. This chain uses TRBV10-2 with TRBJ1-2, with D hard to call. V was clipped by 8 bases and J by 2 bases, with 9 bases between them. Germline V gene lookup returns CDR1 WSHSY and CDR2 SAAADI. The CDR3 contains 12 residues. CDR3 nucleotide sequence: TGCGCCAGCTTCAATGAGAACTATGGCTACACCTTC. Translated: CASFNENYGYTF.

The sample holds a few counts of this clonotype. V gene TRBV4-3 combines with J gene TRBJ2-5; no clear D gene. The CDR3 runs 15 residues. V gave up 0 bases and J gave up 3 bases, with 11 bases separating them. Germline V lookup: CDR1 LGHNA, CDR2 YSLEER. CDR3 protein: CASSQDWYQKETQYF. The CDR3, as DNA: TGCGCCAGCAGCCAAGATTGGTACCAGAAAGAGACCCAGTACTTC.

The rearrangement uses TRBV7-9 and TRBJ2-5; 10 bases are shared with TRBD2. CDR3 size: 13 residues. J was trimmed by 4 bases and V by 8 bases; bases with no gene match: 4. CDR1 and CDR2 (germline): SEHNR, FQNEAQ (reference sequence). CDR3 region: CASRAGGPETQYF. The CDR3 DNA sequence: TGTGCCAGCCGAGCGGGAGGGCCAGAGACCCAGTACTTC.

The table lists this clonotype with a few counts. This sequence joins TRBV12-3 or TRBV12-4 and TRBJ2-2; tentatively, D is TRBD1 (5 bases). The V and J ends lost 7 bases and 3 bases respectively, with 12 bases between them. The CDR3 sequence is 14 residues long. The CDR3 nucleotides read TGTGCCAGCACCCTGGACACTTACACCGGGGAGCTGTTTTTT. Its translation is CASTLDTYTGELFF.

J is TRBJ2-5 and V is TRBV6-1, with D maybe TRBD2 (5 bases). Per the germline V gene, CDR1 is MNHNS and CDR2 is SASEGT. V lost 6 bases and J lost 5, with 16 bases in between. The CDR3 has 14 residues. The CDR3 nucleotides are TGTGCCAGCAGACCTACTAGTGGCCGGGAGACCCAGTACTTC. It yields the protein CASRPTSGRETQYF.

The rearrangement links TRBV2 to TRBJ2-2; D remains unclear. Germline CDR1 reads SNHLY; CDR2 reads FYNNEI. The CDR3 contains 15 residues. V lost 5 bases to trimming and J lost 0 bases, with 10 bases between them. The CDR3 spells CASSRRPPNTGELFF. The DNA of the CDR3 is TGTGCCAGCAGTAGGCGGCCCCCGAACACCGGGGAGCTGTTTTTT. Supplemented by reference TRBV2 and TRBJ2-2, the full variable domain reads EPEVTQTPSHQVTQMGQEVILRCVPISNHLYFYWYRQILGQKVEFLVSFYNNEISEKSEIFDDQFSVERPDGSNFTLKIRSTKLEDSAMYFCASSRRPPNTGELFFGEGSRLTVL.

This sequence joins TRBV4-1 and TRBJ2-3; TRBD1 matches 7 bases. The V gene end was trimmed by 3 bases and the J gene end by 3 bases; junction bases not matched to a gene: 18. The germline CDR1 and CDR2 sequences are MGHRA and YSYEKL. The CDR3 extends over 19 amino acids. CDR3 sequence reads: CASSHPLGGQGKKTDTQYF. CDR3 bases: TGCGCCAGCAGCCACCCTTTAGGGGGCCAGGGTAAGAAAACAGATACGCAGTATTTT.

The V gene is TRBV28, the J gene TRBJ2-5; 9 nucleotides align to TRBD1. The germline gives CDR1 MDHEN, CDR2 SYDVKM. Losses at the gene ends were 6 bases for V and 5 bases for J; bases not matched to a gene: 10. The CDR3 loop spans 15 amino acids. The CDR3 DNA reads as TGTGCCAGCAGATCCGGGACAGGGTTGTTGGAGACCCAGTACTTC. Protein product: CASRSGTGLLETQYF.

This clonotype has a handful of counts. The J gene is TRBJ1-6, the V gene TRBV7-8; no definite D call. CDR3 length equals 14 residues. CDR1 is SGHVS and CDR2 is FQNEAQ in the germline V gene. The V end lost 1 base, the J end lost 10 bases, and 11 bases lay between the germline ends. The chain's CDR3 is CASSLEQFGSPLHF. In nucleotides, the CDR3 is TGTGCCAGCAGCTTAGAACAGTTTGGGTCACCCCTCCACTTT.